This T cell receptor (beta chain) was found in a study of human T cells and chemical hapten exposure. On the study more broadly: An approximately 2 cm by approximately 2 cm inner upper arm patch received 2% DPC for sensitization. Study-wide results and caveats: Against controls, expanded TCRs gave rise to significantly more large CDR3 similarity clusters.

Indicated time point: pre-sensitization, week 0. Treatment of the sample: therapeutic diphenylcyclopropenone sensitization with weekly scalp DPC. Total RNA was isolated from whole blood that had not been fractionated. This clonotype was seen a handful of times. Antigen specificity is unknown. Per the germline V gene, CDR1 is LGHNT and CDR2 is FRNRAP. The CDR3 covers 14 residues. V dropped 6 bases and J dropped 2; count of bases not matched to a gene: 5. Unique molecular identifiers were attached to individual cDNA molecules during library preparation. Per the original data handling: Between about 23,224 and 750,000 TCRs appeared in each sample, and the median stood at around 92,000. TCRdb re-called the RACE reads with MiXCR, one entry per CDR3 protein. The V and J calls shown here were made by TCRdb, not taken from the authors' results. Among approximately 50,000 distinct CDR3 sequences listed, 9.5% to 10% were seen once.

The specimen comprised whole blood, sampled in connection with sensitization to the hapten diphenylcyclopropenone (DPC). This chain joins TRBV12-5 and TRBJ2-7; 9 bases line up with TRBD2. The TCR comes from a woman in her 30s with alopecia areata. Some clones in this sample may be carry-over from other donors' samples. For the CDR3, the DNA is TGTGCTAGTGGACTCGCGGGGGGGACCTACGAGCAGTACTTC. This gives the protein CASGLAGGTYEQYF.